These 19 T cell receptor beta chains share one sample of origin, sequenced in a study of graft-versus-host responses after intestinal transplantation. What these receptors recognize is not known. Measured with immunoSEQ multiplex PCR; TCRdb has only the in-frame clones, and not every one. Among under 100,000 clones, roughly 91% were seen once, and the ten largest hold about 1.1%. The source was unstimulated CD8+ T cells sorted from spleen or lymph node cells, collected before transplant. The receptors were sampled from a human donor who was the organ donor for an intestinal transplant.

Remarks on this clone: The sample carries other DNA sequences with the same CDR3. This chain uses TRBV28 with TRBJ1-5; D gene unclear. This CDR3 spans 17 amino acids. The germline CDR1 and CDR2 sequences are MDHEN and SYDVKM. Trimming removed 6 bases from V and 1 base from J, with 19 bases in between. The DNA of the CDR3 is TGTGCCAGCAGCCGGCTGTGGGAGGAACAAAGCAATCAGCCCCAGCATTTT. The encoded protein is CASSRLWEEQSNQPQHF.

The rearrangement links TRBV18 to TRBJ1-1, with 7 bases lining up with TRBD1. This CDR3 is 16 amino acids long. CDR1 is KGHSH, CDR2 LQKENI, per germline. Trimming cost V 0 bases and J 5 bases; bases outside gene matches: 9. CDR3 residues: CASSPPKGAGATEAFF. The CDR3 DNA reads as TGTGCCAGCTCACCACCGAAGGGGGCAGGAGCAACTGAAGCTTTCTTT.

The gene calls are TRBV21-1 and TRBJ2-4; TRBD1 reflects the table's D call only, with no check against the DNA. TRBV21-1 constitutes a pseudogene. There are 15 residues in the CDR3. The CDR3 spells CASSPTGFAKNIQYF. The CDR3, as DNA: TGTGCCAGCAGCCCCACAGGGTTCGCCAAAAACATTCAGTACTTC.

The chain carries TRBV6-1 and TRBJ2-7; TRBD1 is a possible D gene (6 bases). This CDR3 has 13 amino acids. V lost 4 bases and J 5 bases, leaving 12 bases between the germline ends. The germline CDR1 and CDR2 sequences are MNHNS and SASEGT. As DNA, the CDR3 is TGTGCCAGCAGTGCCCGGACAGTTCACGAGCAGTACTTC. Translation: CASSARTVHEQYF.

As for this clone: A junction boundary mismatches the germline segment, possibly from a read error. The gene calls are TRBV7-7 and TRBJ2-3, with D perhaps TRBD2 (6 bases). The germline CDR1 and CDR2 sequences are SSHAT and FNYEAQ (reference sequence). This CDR3 is 16 amino acids long. The CDR3 DNA sequence: TGTGCTAGCAGTTTAATGGCGGGGAAATTCACAGATACGCAGTATTTT. Its translation is CASSLMAGKFTDTQYF.

The chain employs TRBV27 and TRBJ2-3; TRBD2 is a possible D gene (6 bases). Germline lookup yields CDR1 MNHEY and CDR2 SMNVEV (reference sequence). Trimming left V 3 bases short and J 1 base short, with 11 bases between. There are 15 residues in the CDR3. In DNA form, the CDR3 reads TGTGCCAGCAGTTTTGGGGGGAGAGGCACAGATACGCAGTATTTT. Translation gives CASSFGGRGTDTQYF.

V usage is TRBV9 and J usage is TRBJ2-1, with TRBD2 matching 11 bases. The CDR3 loop spans 15 amino acids. J lost 4 bases, V lost 2 bases, and 2 bases had no gene match. Looked up from germline, CDR1 is SGDLS and CDR2 is YYNGEE. The CDR3 DNA follows: TGTGCCAGCAGCGTGGGACTAGCGGAGTACAATGAGCAGTTCTTC. Translated, it gives CASSVGLAEYNEQFF.

This chain joins TRBV6-1 and TRBJ2-3; 10 bases are a match to TRBD1. Trimming at V came to 6 bases and at J to 3 bases, leaving 6 bases not matched to a gene. CDR3 length: 15 residues. The germline CDR1 and CDR2 sequences are MNHNS and SASEGT. The CDR3: CASSPWTGGTDTQYF. The CDR3 DNA reads TGTGCCAGCAGCCCCTGGACAGGGGGGACAGATACGCAGTATTTT.

The rearrangement joins TRBV2 to TRBJ2-7; the match to TRBD2 covers 9 bases. This CDR3 region has 14 residues. Germline CDR1 is SNHLY and CDR2 is FYNNEI. J was trimmed by 1 base and V by 9 bases; bases with no gene match: 7. The CDR3 DNA reads as TGTGCCAGTCGGCTAGCGGGGAGTTCCTACGAGCAGTACTTC. Translated: CASRLAGSSYEQYF.

The genes are TRBV6-5 and TRBJ2-5; 7 bases are shared with TRBD1. The V gene's germline CDR1 is MNHEY and CDR2 SVGAGI. J lost 0 bases, V lost 5 bases, and 6 bases had no gene match. The CDR3 runs 15 residues. DNA for the CDR3: TGTGCCAGCAGTGCCGGGACAGTGTACCAAGAGACCCAGTACTTC. This encodes CASSAGTVYQETQYF.

The CDR3 loop is CASSGTQGGNQPQHF. For the CDR3, the DNA is TGTGCCAGCAGCGGTACACAGGGGGGGAATCAGCCCCAGCATTTT. The V and J genes are TRBV5-5 and TRBJ1-5; 8 bases are a match to TRBD1. Looked up from germline, CDR1 is SGHKS and CDR2 is YYEKEE (reference sequence). The trim removed 4 bases at V and 4 bases at J, leaving 7 bases unmatched. There are 15 residues in the CDR3.

This chain connects TRBV4-2 to TRBJ2-1; 14 positions agree with TRBD2. V dropped 0 bases and J dropped 0; count of bases not matched to a gene: 10. CDR1 and CDR2 from the germline V gene are LGHNA and YNFKEQ. The CDR3 spans 21 residues. Here the CDR3 DNA reads TGTGCCAGCAGCCAAGATCCAATCGGACTAGCGGGGGGATTCTCCTACAATGAGCAGTTCTTC. Its translation is CASSQDPIGLAGGFSYNEQFF.

The chain combines TRBV7-9 with TRBJ2-7; no reliable D call. Germline V gives CDR1 SEHNR, CDR2 FQNEAQ (reference sequence). The CDR3 spans 12 residues. Trimming shortened V by 5 bases and J by 0 bases, and 5 bases separated the two germline ends. The CDR3 DNA reads TGTGCCAGCAGCCGGAGCTCCTACGAGCAGTACTTC. Residues: CASSRSSYEQYF. Using reference TRBV7-9 and TRBJ2-7 for the parts outside the CDR3, the full variable domain is DTGVSQNPRHKITKRGQNVTFRCDPISEHNRLYWYRQTLGQGPEFLTYFQNEAQLEKSRLLSDRFSAERPKGSFSTLEIQRTEQGDSAMYLCASSRSSYEQYFGPGTRLTVT.

The V gene is TRBV6-5, the J gene TRBJ2-7; D call uncertain. The CDR3 runs 13 residues. Trimming stripped 8 bases from V and 4 bases from J, with 15 bases between. The V gene's germline CDR1 is MNHEY and CDR2 SVGAGI. The chain's CDR3 is CASRHLAGYEQYF. CDR3 in DNA: TGTGCCAGCCGTCACTTAGCCGGGTACGAGCAGTACTTC.

The V and J genes are TRBV28 and TRBJ2-5, with 10 bases aligning to TRBD2. With V trimmed by 3 bases and J by 1 base, 5 bases remained unmatched. Germline V lookup: CDR1 MDHEN, CDR2 SYDVKM. The CDR3 runs 16 residues. CDR3 DNA sequence: TGTGCCAGCAGTTTCCCGACTAGCGGGCCCCAAGAGACCCAGTACTTC. Its translation is CASSFPTSGPQETQYF.

The genes are TRBV11-2 and TRBJ2-2; weak D call: TRBD2 (5 bases). From germline, CDR1 is SGHAT and CDR2 FQNNGV. V lost 1 base and J 11 bases, leaving 11 bases between the germline ends. The CDR3 runs 13 residues. The CDR3 region has the DNA TGTGCCAGCAGCTTAGGGATAAGCGGAGAGCTGTTTTTT. This codes for CASSLGISGELFF.

The rearrangement joins TRBV5-3 to TRBJ1-5; D unclear. TRBV5-3 has ORF status, its function being uncertain. V gave up 4 bases and J gave up 4 bases, with 9 bases separating them. CDR3 size: 13 residues. This CDR3 reads CARSPQLNQPQHF. The CDR3 nucleotides read TGTGCCAGAAGCCCTCAGTTGAATCAGCCCCAGCATTTT.

The chain links TRBV5-5 to TRBJ2-7; weak D call: TRBD2 (6 bases). V lost 4 bases and J lost 3, with 11 bases in between. The V gene's germline CDR1 is SGHKS and CDR2 YYEKEE (reference sequence). CDR3 length: 13 amino acids. CDR3 nucleotides: TGTGCCAGCAGCCCCGGGACTTACTACGAGCAGTACTTC. Its translation: CASSPGTYYEQYF.

The chain uses TRBV30 and TRBJ2-7; possibly TRBD1 for D (6 bases). The CDR3 extends over 14 amino acids. Germline-derived CDR1 and CDR2 are GTSNPN and SVGIG (reference sequence). V gave up 0 bases and J gave up 3 bases, with 12 bases separating them. CDR3 in amino acids: CAWSVLDRSYEQYF. The CDR3 DNA sequence: TGTGCCTGGAGTGTATTAGACAGGAGCTACGAGCAGTACTTC. Drawing the rest from reference TRBV30 and TRBJ2-7, the complete variable domain is SQTIHQWPATLVQPVGSPLSLECTVEGTSNPNLYWYRQAAGRGLQLLFYSVGIGQISSEVPQNLSASRPQDRQFILSSKKLLLSDSGFYLCAWSVLDRSYEQYFGPGTRLTVT.